This T cell receptor beta chain originates from a study of cytotoxic CD8 clonotypes in ibrutinib-treated CLL. Method: immunoSEQ multiplex PCR; TCRdb's copy keeps in-frame clones and lacks some. The sample includes roughly 63,000 clones, approximately 62% of them seen just once. CDR1 is SGHDN, CDR2 FVKESK, per germline. V was cut by 0 bases and J by 4 bases, with 10 bases left in between. This CDR3 region has 16 residues. This clone was detected many times. This chain uses TRBV14 with TRBJ1-6; D remains ambiguous. This TCR was sampled from a human donor with chronic lymphocytic leukemia. This specimen was PBMCs, taken after 12 months of ibrutinib treatment. The CDR3 loop reads CASSQEGTAYNSPLHF. DNA of the CDR3: TGTGCCAGCAGCCAAGAAGGAACAGCATATAATTCACCCCTCCACTTT.